This T cell receptor (beta chain) was sequenced during a study of blood T cell repertoires in COVID-19. Turning to the study itself: Material from acute and convalescent COVID-19 was sourced from the United States, Italy and Spain. T cells, B-cell-depleted T cells, or PBMCs supplied cDNA or gDNA.

This clone was seen a few times. TCRdb keeps only in-frame clones here, not all; method: immunoSEQ multiplex PCR. The sample holds some 230,000 clones; approximately 84% are singletons and the top ten take around 0.96%. Sequencing was performed on peripheral blood. The receptor comes from a man in his forties or fifties with acute or convalescent COVID-19.

CDR3 protein: CASSLPGGTEAFF. The DNA for the CDR3 is TGTGCCAGCAGCTTACCAGGGGGCACTGAAGCTTTCTTT. The chain couples TRBV7-2 to TRBJ1-1, with 7 bases that match TRBD1. The V segment lost 2 bases and the J segment 4 bases; nucleotides outside the gene matches: 1. The CDR3 runs to 13 residues. Per germline, CDR1 SGHTA and CDR2 FQGNSA.